Below, 30 T cell receptor beta chains from the same sample are listed, as sequenced in a study of T cell clones after liver transplantation. The protocol was immunoSEQ multiplex PCR, while the TCRdb copy is restricted to in-frame clones and leaves out a portion. The sample lists just under 60,000 clones, approximately 63% occurring once. The specimen comprised CD4+ T cells from blood, sampled at the approximately 16-month timepoint. Receptor source: a human patient who received a liver transplant. T cells may partly derive from the graft donor.

The chain uses TRBV27 and TRBJ2-1, with 8 bases aligning to TRBD2. Looked up from germline, CDR1 is MNHEY and CDR2 is SMNVEV (reference sequence). With V trimmed by 1 base and J by 9 bases, 5 bases remained unmatched. The CDR3 sequence is 14 residues long. The CDR3 DNA reads as TGTGCCAGCAGTTTATACGGGAGGGCCGGTGAGCAGTTCTTC. This gives the protein CASSLYGRAGEQFF.

This clone came up a few times. The chain uses TRBV6-6 and TRBJ1-2; 8 bases are shared with TRBD1. J lost 7 bases, V lost 5 bases, and 6 bases had no gene match. The CDR3 loop spans 13 amino acids. Germline CDR1 is MNHNY and CDR2 is SVGAGI (reference sequence). The CDR3 DNA reads as TGTGCCAGCAGTCCAGGGGGCCGTTCTGGCTACACCTTC. Translation: CASSPGGRSGYTF.

The chain is built from TRBV12-5 and TRBJ2-1; 8 bases are shared with TRBD2. Trimming took 0 bases from V and 2 from J; bases not matched to a gene: 3. Germline V CDR1 and CDR2: LGHNT, FRNRAP. CDR3 size: 16 residues. DNA of the CDR3: TGTGCTAGTGGTTTGGTACTCGGGGGGGCCTACAATGAGCAGTTCTTC. Residues: CASGLVLGGAYNEQFF. The entire variable domain, with the rest obtained from reference TRBV12-5 and TRBJ2-1, is as follows: DARVTQTPRHKVTEMGQEVTMRCQPILGHNTVFWYRQTMMQGLELLAYFRNRAPLDDSGMPKDRFSAEMPDATLATLKIQPSEPRDSAVYFCASGLVLGGAYNEQFFGPGTRLTVL.

This clone came up a few times. The gene calls are TRBV11-3 and TRBJ2-1; D gene uncertain. The germline gives CDR1 SGHNT, CDR2 YENEEA. V was shortened by 1 base and J by 6 bases, with 7 bases between the two germline ends. The CDR3 is 13 amino acids. In nucleotides, the CDR3 is TGTGCCAGCAGCTTAGCATGGGCCAATGAGCAGTTCTTC. This translates into CASSLAWANEQFF. The entire variable domain, with the rest obtained from reference TRBV11-3 and TRBJ2-1, is as follows: EAGVVQSPRYKIIEKKQPVAFWCNPISGHNTLYWYLQNLGQGPELLIRYENEEAVDDSQLPKDRFSAERLKGVDSTLKIQPAELGDSAVYLCASSLAWANEQFFGPGTRLTVL.

There are many counts of this clone. At the DNA level, this CDR3 is encoded by other sequences in the same sample as well. The chain links TRBV12-5 to TRBJ2-3, with 8 bases identical to TRBD2. Trimming took 6 bases from V and 0 from J; bases not matched to a gene: 2. CDR1 and CDR2 from the germline V gene are LGHNT and FRNRAP. CDR3 length equals 14 residues. This CDR3 is CASGPSGSTDTQYF. The CDR3 nucleotides are TGTGCTAGTGGCCCTAGCGGGAGCACAGATACGCAGTATTTT.

This CDR3 is CASSVGGLTSYNEQFF. CDR3 sequence (DNA): TGTGCCAGTAGTGTCGGCGGACTAACCTCCTACAATGAGCAGTTCTTC. The chain links TRBV19 to TRBJ2-1; D may be TRBD2 (6 bases). The CDR3 totals 16 residues. V lost 5 bases, J lost 0 bases, and 14 bases lay in between. Germline CDR1 reads LNHDA; CDR2 reads SQIVND (reference sequence).

The chain links TRBV19 to TRBJ1-4, with 9 bases identical to TRBD1. Trimming cost V 4 bases and J 7 bases; bases outside gene matches: 7. This CDR3 spans 15 amino acids. Germline V lookup: CDR1 LNHDA, CDR2 SQIVND (reference sequence). The CDR3 here is CASSKLGQGGEKLFF. CDR3 nucleotide sequence: TGTGCCAGTAGTAAACTGGGACAGGGAGGTGAAAAACTGTTTTTT.

V gene TRBV19 combines with J gene TRBJ2-3; D gene uncertain. Germline-derived CDR1 and CDR2 are LNHDA and SQIVND (reference sequence). The CDR3 length is 13 residues. The V end lost 5 bases, the J end lost 4 bases, and 10 bases lay between the germline ends. The CDR3 loop reads CASSGPFSDTQYF. CDR3 nucleotide sequence: TGTGCCAGTAGTGGGCCTTTCTCAGATACGCAGTATTTT.

This rearrangement joins TRBV5-1 to TRBJ1-3, with TRBD1 matching 9 bases. The CDR3 contains 15 residues. Germline CDR1 and CDR2: SGHRS and YFSETQ. With 4 bases clipped from V and 4 bases from J, the junction kept 6 bases outside the gene matches. The CDR3 bases are TGCGCCAGCAGCACGACAGGGGGTATCGGAAACACCATATATTTT. Translating gives CASSTTGGIGNTIYF.

This clone was detected only once. The sample has other DNA sequences that encode this CDR3 too. The chain recombines TRBV5-1 with TRBJ2-1; 7 nucleotides align to TRBD1. The CDR3 has 15 residues. V lost 4 bases and J lost 4; bases outside the gene matches: 8. Germline-derived CDR1 and CDR2 are SGHRS and YFSETQ. Here the CDR3 DNA reads TGCGCCAGCAGCCTAGGGGCAGGGGGTTACAATGAGCAGTTCTTC. This sequence encodes CASSLGAGGYNEQFF.

The rearrangement links TRBV10-3 to TRBJ2-7, with unresolved D. Germline V CDR1 and CDR2: ENHRY, SYGVKD. Trimming shortened V by 0 bases and J by 4 bases, and 7 bases separated the two germline ends. The CDR3 contains 13 residues. The CDR3 DNA sequence: TGTGCCATCAGTGAGTCGACCGCGTACGAGCAGTACTTC. Residues: CAISESTAYEQYF.

In this sample, this clone turned up a few times. This rearrangement joins TRBV7-9 to TRBJ1-2; 8 bases align to TRBD1. The CDR3 runs to 16 residues. CDR1 is SEHNR, CDR2 FQNEAQ, per germline (reference sequence). Trimming took 4 bases from V and 4 from J; bases not matched to a gene: 11. The DNA for the CDR3 is TGTGCCAGCAGCTCCCAAGCAGGGGGCGCAGGCTATGGCTACACCTTC. Translation: CASSSQAGGAGYGYTF.

This chain uses TRBV6-5 with TRBJ2-1, with 8 bases that match TRBD2. The V gene's germline CDR1 is MNHEY and CDR2 SVGAGI. The CDR3 extends over 14 amino acids. Unmatched junction bases numbered 3, after V lost 2 bases and J lost 6 bases. The DNA of the CDR3 is TGTGCCAGCAGTTACAAGCGGGGGACCAATGAGCAGTTCTTC. It encodes CASSYKRGTNEQFF.

This sequence joins TRBV5-4 and TRBJ2-7; no firm D call. Trimming cost V 4 bases and J 3 bases, with 5 bases left between them. Germline assignment: CDR1 SGHNT and CDR2 YYREEE (reference sequence). The CDR3 is 11 residues long. The CDR3 spells CASSLDYEQYF. The CDR3, as DNA: TGTGCCAGCAGCCTAGACTACGAGCAGTACTTC.

V and J are TRBV28 and TRBJ2-4, with 8 bases lining up with TRBD1. Germline trimming cut 2 bases from V and 7 bases from J; bases unmatched to any gene: 7. Germline loops: CDR1 MDHEN, CDR2 SYDVKM. The CDR3 covers 15 residues. The CDR3, as DNA: TGTGCCAGCAGTTTAATTGGGACAGGAATTAACATTCAGTACTTC. Amino acids: CASSLIGTGINIQYF.

J is TRBJ2-1 and V is TRBV11-3; 7 bases align to TRBD1. The germline V gene encodes CDR1 SGHNT and CDR2 YENEEA. The CDR3 covers 15 residues. V was pared by 4 bases and J by 5 bases, with 8 bases of the junction left unmatched. The CDR3 spells CASSSQDRTNNEQFF. The CDR3 DNA is TGTGCCAGCAGCTCCCAGGACAGGACAAACAATGAGCAGTTCTTC.

This clone was picked up many times. The chain links TRBV28 to TRBJ2-1; D may be TRBD1 or TRBD2 (6 bases each). V was pared by 8 bases and J by 5 bases, with 19 bases between. The CDR3 has 15 residues. Germline CDR1 reads MDHEN; CDR2 reads SYDVKM. CDR3 DNA sequence: TGTGCCAGCTTCACGAGGGGGGCAGGGGACAATGAGCAGTTCTTC. As protein: CASFTRGAGDNEQFF.

The CDR3 sequence: CASSINTVGTDTQYF. The CDR3 DNA sequence: TGTGCCAGCAGCATAAATACGGTGGGCACAGATACGCAGTATTTT. J is TRBJ2-3 and V is TRBV11-2; D is undetermined. The germline V and J ends were trimmed by 5 bases and 1 base, with 13 bases remaining between them. Germline V lookup: CDR1 SGHAT, CDR2 FQNNGV. The CDR3 is 15 residues long.

DNA for the CDR3: TGTGCCAGCAGTTACTCGCAGACAGAAAATAATTCACCCCTCCACTTT. Its protein is CASSYSQTENNSPLHF. The chain couples TRBV6-6 to TRBJ1-6, with D possibly TRBD1 on 5 matching bases. This CDR3 comprises 16 residues. The germline V gene encodes CDR1 MNHNY and CDR2 SVGAGI (reference sequence). Trimming stripped 0 bases from V and 5 bases from J, with 11 bases between.

This clone is medium-sized (0.01 to 0.1%) by share. This chain uses TRBV7-2 with TRBJ2-1; 8 nucleotides match TRBD2. The CDR3 totals 17 residues. Germline values: CDR1 SGHTA, CDR2 FQGNSA. The V segment lost 0 bases and the J segment 3 bases; nucleotides outside the gene matches: 7. The CDR3 region is CASSLAQGTRRYNEQFF. The DNA for the CDR3 is TGTGCCAGCAGCTTAGCGCAGGGGACTAGACGCTACAATGAGCAGTTCTTC.

The gene calls are TRBV30 and TRBJ2-1; D is undetermined. The CDR3 is 14 amino acids. Germline CDR1 and CDR2: GTSNPN and SVGIG (reference sequence). V lost 0 bases and J 5 bases, leaving 11 bases between the germline ends. CDR3 in amino acids: CAWSVPPGHNEQFF. CDR3 nucleotides: TGTGCCTGGAGTGTACCCCCTGGGCACAATGAGCAGTTCTTC.

The gene calls are TRBV28 and TRBJ2-1, with D perhaps TRBD2 (5 bases). Germline assignment: CDR1 MDHEN and CDR2 SYDVKM. This CDR3 spans 14 amino acids. Trimming took off 4 bases at V and 9 bases at J, with 16 bases between the two ends. CDR3 nucleotides: TGTGCCAGCAGTTCTCCGGCCTGGGAGAGTGAGCAGTTCTTC. This sequence encodes CASSSPAWESEQFF.

The rearrangement links TRBV7-2 to TRBJ1-2, with D possibly TRBD1 on 6 matching bases. Trimming stripped 3 bases from V and 4 bases from J, with 12 bases between. Germline V lookup: CDR1 SGHTA, CDR2 FQGNSA. The CDR3 is 14 amino acids. CDR3: CASSFTGYAYGYTF. In DNA, the CDR3 is TGTGCCAGCAGCTTTACAGGGTACGCCTATGGCTACACCTTC. Complete variable domain (other parts from reference TRBV7-2 and TRBJ1-2): GAGVSQSPSNKVTEKGKDVELRCDPISGHTALYWYRQSLGQGLEFLIYFQGNSAPDKSGLPSDRFSAERTGGSVSTLTIQRTQQEDSAVYLCASSFTGYAYGYTFGSGTRLTVV.

The chain uses TRBV5-4 and TRBJ2-3; D assignment may be TRBD1 or TRBD2 (5 bases each). The CDR3 contains 16 residues. The germline V and J ends were trimmed by 2 bases and 0 bases, with 13 bases remaining between them. Germline V gene sequence: CDR1 SGHNT, CDR2 YYREEE (reference sequence). CDR3 loop: CASSLHPGRSTDTQYF. In DNA form, the CDR3 reads TGTGCCAGCAGCTTACACCCGGGACGGAGCACAGATACGCAGTATTTT.

This clone was observed a single time. The chain is built from TRBV28 and TRBJ1-3; possible D gene TRBD1, 5 bases. The V end was cut by 5 bases, the J end by 0 bases, with 11 bases between. CDR3 size: 15 residues. Per germline, CDR1 MDHEN and CDR2 SYDVKM. The chain's CDR3 is CASSRDASSGNTIYF. In DNA, the CDR3 is TGTGCCAGCAGTAGGGACGCGAGCTCTGGAAACACCATATATTTT.

V and J are TRBV6-5 and TRBJ1-1; D possibly corresponds to TRBD1 (6 bases). Trimming cost V 4 bases and J 1 base, with 16 bases left between them. The germline CDR1 and CDR2 sequences are MNHEY and SVGAGI. This CDR3 comprises 16 residues. Written as DNA, the CDR3 is TGTGCCAGCAGTTTGAGACCCGGGACATCGAACACTGAAGCTTTCTTT. This sequence encodes CASSLRPGTSNTEAFF.

V is TRBV23-1 and J is TRBJ1-2; D not certain. TRBV23-1 has ORF status, its function being uncertain. The CDR3 has 9 residues. CDR3 sequence (DNA): TGCCTTACCACCTATGGCTACACCTTC. Protein product: CLTTYGYTF.

This clone has only a few counts. The chain couples TRBV11-2 to TRBJ2-7, with 9 bases fitting TRBD1. Germline V gene lookup returns CDR1 SGHAT and CDR2 FQNNGV. Trimming at V came to 4 bases and at J to 3 bases, leaving 7 bases not matched to a gene. The CDR3 runs to 15 residues. The CDR3 region is CASSSRGTGFYEQYF. The CDR3 DNA follows: TGTGCCAGCAGCTCCCGTGGGACAGGGTTCTACGAGCAGTACTTC.

This clone was found many times. This chain connects TRBV5-1 to TRBJ1-1; D is undetermined. The germline CDR1 and CDR2 sequences are SGHRS and YFSETQ. V was pared by 0 bases and J by 8 bases, with 11 bases between. This CDR3 is built from 13 residues. The CDR3 nucleotides are TGCGCCAGCAGCTTGGTTAATGAGGGAGAAGCTTTCTTT. This gives the protein CASSLVNEGEAFF.

The rearrangement links TRBV7-9 to TRBJ2-2; D is uncertain. The CDR3 loop spans 17 amino acids. Between the trimmed V and J ends, which lost 2 bases and 1 base, there was a span of 14 bases. Germline CDR1 SEHNR, CDR2 FQNEAQ (reference sequence). The CDR3 here is CASSLFVLVENTGELFF. The CDR3 nucleotides read TGTGCCAGCAGCTTATTTGTTCTGGTAGAGAACACCGGGGAGCTGTTTTTT. Complete variable domain (other parts from reference TRBV7-9 and TRBJ2-2): DTGVSQNPRHKITKRGQNVTFRCDPISEHNRLYWYRQTLGQGPEFLTYFQNEAQLEKSRLLSDRFSAERPKGSFSTLEIQRTEQGDSAMYLCASSLFVLVENTGELFFGEGSRLTVL.